The clone carrying this TCR beta chain was recorded at least ten times. Its antigen is not known. Researchers barred patients who had uncontrolled infection, other autoimmune disease, pregnancy or lactation. The study based diagnoses on clinical symptoms, serum thyroxine and TRAb, thyroid ultrasound and orbital computed tomography. Preceding any ophthalmopathy symptoms, the blood sample dates from first hyperthyroidism diagnosis. The CDR3 regions of TCR beta were amplified from RNA transcripts. The study used the HTBI primer set for a first-round RT-PCR of the TCR CDR3. TCRdb passed the multiplex PCR reads through MiXCR, listing each CDR3 protein once. This sample has roughly 300,000 distinct CDR3 sequences, with approximately 26% found just once. Trimming took off 0 bases at V and 1 base at J, with 5 bases between the two ends. This CDR3 is 15 amino acids long. Germline V gene lookup returns CDR1 KGHDR and CDR2 SFDVKD.

The sample comes from a study of T cells in Graves' hyperthyroidism and ophthalmopathy. Notes on the study in general: Blood shared most expanded thyroid clonotypes above 0.001.

What was sequenced was blood. The origin of this receptor is a man in his forties with Graves' hyperthyroidism that later progressed to Graves' ophthalmopathy. The rearrangement links TRBV24-1 to TRBJ2-2; D not certain. CDR3 loop: CATSDLMGNTGELFF. CDR3 nucleotides: TGTGCCACCAGTGATTTGATGGGGAACACCGGGGAGCTGTTTTTT.